This T cell receptor beta chain was identified during a study of naive and memory T cell subsets. Two oligonucleotides, mixed equimolar, formed the beta constant-region primer covering TRBC1 and TRBC2. Ligated cDNA was amplified by four rounds of PCR with nested alpha and beta constant-region primers and SP2. TCRdb re-called the UMI-ligation and nested PCR reads through MiXCR, storing one row per CDR3 protein. The repertoire holds around 140,000 distinct CDR3 sequences, with roughly 20% as singletons. Study-wide points: TCR abundance followed a power law differing between naive and memory subsets. A few larger clonotypes appeared in naive repertoires, especially CD8, possibly memory cells re-expressing CD45RA.

For this clonotype: The antigen remains undetermined.

The CDR3 spans 16 residues. Trimming took 4 bases from V and 4 from J; bases not matched to a gene: 10. CDR1 and CDR2 from the germline V gene are SGDLS and YYNGEE. After the first PCR, alpha and beta chain libraries were processed separately. Cells stained for CD3, CD4, CD8, CD45RA, CD27 and viability were sorted into four CD45RA/CD27 subsets. This receptor was obtained from a human donor in good health. The chain joins TRBV9 to TRBJ2-3; 9 nucleotides agree with TRBD1. Specimen: naive CD4+ T cells from blood. The CDR3 region is CASSPWDRANSDTQYF. As DNA, the CDR3 is TGTGCCAGCAGCCCCTGGGACAGGGCGAATTCAGATACGCAGTATTTT. Filled out from reference TRBV9 and TRBJ2-3, the complete variable domain reads DSGVTQTPKHLITATGQRVTLRCSPRSGDLSVYWYQQSLDQGLQFLIQYYNGEERAKGNILERFSAQQFPDLHSELNLSSLELGDSALYFCASSPWDRANSDTQYFGPGTRLTVL.